These 15 T cell receptor beta chains originate from one sample sequenced in a study of blood T cell repertoires in COVID-19. Data came from immunoSEQ multiplex PCR; TCRdb stores just in-frame clones and leaves some out. The sample records 200,000 to 250,000 clones, about 80% being singletons. The sample comprised peripheral blood. Every receptor here comes from an elderly woman with acute or convalescent COVID-19.

The chain uses TRBV11-2 and TRBJ2-4, with D unresolved. Germline V gives CDR1 SGHAT, CDR2 FQNNGV. The CDR3 contains 14 residues. The V end lost 4 bases, the J end lost 1 base, and 8 bases lay between the germline ends. CDR3 amino acids: CASSSYGAKNIQYF. The DNA for the CDR3 is TGTGCCAGCAGCTCGTACGGGGCCAAAAACATTCAGTACTTC.

The chain recombines TRBV6-5 with TRBJ2-7, with TRBD1 matching 7 bases. The J segment lost 0 bases and the V segment lost 7 bases, leaving 9 bases of the junction unmatched. CDR3 length: 15 amino acids. Germline V lookup: CDR1 MNHEY, CDR2 SVGAGI. CDR3 amino acids: CASTSPDRSSYEQYF. The DNA for the CDR3 is TGTGCCAGCACTAGTCCGGACAGGTCCTCCTACGAGCAGTACTTC.

With regard to this clone: Different DNA sequences within this sample yield the same CDR3. V and J are TRBV9 and TRBJ2-2, with D hard to call. The CDR3 loop spans 14 amino acids. Germline CDR1 and CDR2: SGDLS and YYNGEE. The V end was cut by 0 bases, the J end by 2 bases, with 5 bases between. In nucleotides, the CDR3 is TGTGCCAGCAGCGTAGCAGTTAACACCGGGGAGCTGTTTTTT. Amino acids: CASSVAVNTGELFF.

J is TRBJ2-2 and V is TRBV5-1; 11 bases align to TRBD2. Germline CDR1 SGHRS, CDR2 YFSETQ. Unmatched junction bases numbered 5, after V lost 4 bases and J lost 0 bases. This CDR3 region has 17 residues. The CDR3 DNA reads TGCGCCAGCAGCCCACTAGCGGGGGCAACGAACACCGGGGAGCTGTTTTTT. It yields the protein CASSPLAGATNTGELFF.

Here the CDR3 DNA reads TGCGCCAGCAGCCAAGAAGGCCAGGGGAGGGTCGCTAACTATGGCTACACCTTC. Its protein is CASSQEGQGRVANYGYTF. This chain links TRBV4-3 with TRBJ1-2, with D perhaps TRBD1 (6 bases). V lost 0 bases and J 0 bases, leaving 17 bases between the germline ends. The CDR3 has 18 residues. Germline V gene data show CDR1 as LGHNA and CDR2 as YSLEER.

The chain is built from TRBV18 and TRBJ2-3; D not resolved. This CDR3 spans 12 amino acids. Germline V lookup: CDR1 KGHSH, CDR2 LQKENI. Trimming took off 5 bases at V and 0 bases at J, with 3 bases between the two ends. CDR3 sequence: CASSSSTDTQYF. The CDR3 coding sequence is TGTGCCAGCTCATCTAGCACAGATACGCAGTATTTT.

This sequence joins TRBV5-1 and TRBJ1-1; perhaps TRBD1 as D (6 bases). The CDR3 spans 15 residues. The V and J ends lost 2 bases and 1 base respectively, with 12 bases between them. CDR1 and CDR2 from the germline V gene are SGHRS and YFSETQ. CDR3 nucleotides: TGCGCCAGCAGCTTACCCAGGGGCCCGAACACTGAAGCTTTCTTT. Protein product: CASSLPRGPNTEAFF.

The rearrangement joins TRBV19 to TRBJ2-3; D is uncertain. Germline V gives CDR1 LNHDA, CDR2 SQIVND (reference sequence). CDR3 length: 13 residues. Trimming cost V 7 bases and J 0 bases, with 8 bases left between them. The CDR3 here is CASKPTSTDTQYF. CDR3 sequence (DNA): TGTGCCAGTAAACCAACTAGCACAGATACGCAGTATTTT.

This chain links TRBV18 with TRBJ1-1; the match to TRBD1 covers 10 bases. V shed 3 bases and J 0 bases; nucleotides not matched to a gene: 7. Germline V gene lookup returns CDR1 KGHSH and CDR2 LQKENI. This CDR3 contains 17 residues. The CDR3 region has the DNA TGTGCCAGCTCACCGCGGGACAGGGGCGTCATGAACACTGAAGCTTTCTTT. It is translated as CASSPRDRGVMNTEAFF.

The gene calls are TRBV27 and TRBJ2-2; D might be TRBD1 (6 bases). This CDR3 has 17 amino acids. The germline CDR1 and CDR2 sequences are MNHEY and SMNVEV (reference sequence). The germline V and J ends were trimmed by 3 bases and 3 bases, with 17 bases remaining between them. CDR3 in DNA: TGTGCCAGCAGTTTGCGAAATACAGGGTTCGACACCGGGGAGCTGTTTTTT. It codes for CASSLRNTGFDTGELFF.

V usage is TRBV18 and J usage is TRBJ1-4; 7 nucleotides agree with TRBD1. V gave up 3 bases and J gave up 12 bases; unmatched junction bases: 4. This CDR3 is 12 amino acids long. Germline V gene sequence: CDR1 KGHSH, CDR2 LQKENI. DNA for the CDR3: TGTGCCAGCTCACCTCAGGGGGAGGAACTGTTTTTT. Protein product: CASSPQGEELFF.

A few counts support this clone. The gene calls are TRBV7-3 and TRBJ1-2, with D hard to call. From germline, CDR1 is SGHTA and CDR2 FQGTGA. Trimming stripped 1 base from V and 5 bases from J, with 8 bases between. This CDR3 is 13 amino acids long. The CDR3 bases are TGTGCCAGCAGCTTAAATACCGAGTATGGCTACACCTTC. Its translation: CASSLNTEYGYTF.

The chain couples TRBV5-1 to TRBJ1-2, with 7 positions matching TRBD1. With V trimmed by 0 bases and J by 6 bases, 14 bases remained unmatched. Germline V CDR1 and CDR2: SGHRS, YFSETQ. The CDR3 runs 17 residues. Written as DNA, the CDR3 is TGCGCCAGCAGCTTGGAGACAGGGCTTGCCCTGGTGAATGGCTACACCTTC. Its translation is CASSLETGLALVNGYTF. The complete variable domain, with remaining parts taken from reference TRBV5-1 and TRBJ1-2, reads KAGVTQTPRYLIKTRGQQVTLSCSPISGHRSVSWYQQTPGQGLQFLFEYFSETQRNKGNFPGRFSGRQFSNSRSEMNVSTLELGDSALYLCASSLETGLALVNGYTFGSGTRLTVV.

This chain uses TRBV2 with TRBJ1-2; 7 bases align to TRBD1. The CDR3 sequence is 12 residues long. Germline-derived CDR1 and CDR2 are SNHLY and FYNNEI. The J segment lost 8 bases and the V segment lost 5 bases, leaving 5 bases of the junction unmatched. CDR3 DNA sequence: TGTGCCAGCAGTAGACAGGGAGACGGCTACACCTTC. This translates into CASSRQGDGYTF. The variable domain in full, completed from reference TRBV2 and TRBJ1-2, reads EPEVTQTPSHQVTQMGQEVILRCVPISNHLYFYWYRQILGQKVEFLVSFYNNEISEKSEIFDDQFSVERPDGSNFTLKIRSTKLEDSAMYFCASSRQGDGYTFGSGTRLTVV.

The J gene is TRBJ2-7, the V gene TRBV18; TRBD2 aligns across 11 bases. Looked up from germline, CDR1 is KGHSH and CDR2 is LQKENI. The CDR3 totals 14 residues. J lost 2 bases, V lost 6 bases, and 3 bases had no gene match. The CDR3: CASSSSGGTYEQYF. DNA for the CDR3: TGTGCCAGCTCTTCTAGCGGGGGGACCTACGAGCAGTACTTC.